The 21 T cell receptor beta chains given below trace back to one sample, sequenced in a study of blood T cell repertoires in COVID-19. This table comes from immunoSEQ multiplex PCR, and its TCRdb copy is limited to in-frame clones, with some not included. The sample lists 210,000 or so clones; 84% were seen once. Sample: peripheral blood. These receptors originate from a human donor in a cohort sampled during active COVID-19.

The chain links TRBV28 to TRBJ2-5, with 7 bases identical to TRBD2. V lost 2 bases and J lost 2; bases outside the gene matches: 2. The CDR3 runs to 14 residues. In germline, CDR1 is MDHEN, CDR2 SYDVKM. In DNA, the CDR3 is TGTGCCAGCAGTTTAGGGGGGGTACAAGAGACCCAGTACTTC. Translation: CASSLGGVQETQYF.

CDR3 amino acids: CASSQGWGTGMLRYTF. The CDR3 bases are TGTGCCAGCAGCCAAGGTTGGGGGACAGGGATGCTGCGCTACACCTTC. The J gene is TRBJ1-2, the V gene TRBV3-1 (or the pseudogene TRBV3-2), with TRBD1 matching 9 bases. From germline, CDR1 is LGHDT and CDR2 YNNKEL (reference sequence). The CDR3 sequence is 16 residues long. V gave up 1 base and J gave up 9 bases; unmatched junction bases: 12.

The chain has TRBV3-1 (or the pseudogene TRBV3-2) and TRBJ2-5, with D possibly being TRBD2 (5 bases). V gave up 4 bases and J gave up 9 bases, with 15 bases separating them. The CDR3 has 13 residues. From germline, CDR1 is LGHDT and CDR2 YNNKEL (reference sequence). This CDR3 reads CASSPRGTVAQYF. CDR3 coding DNA: TGTGCCAGCAGCCCCCGGGGAACAGTCGCCCAGTACTTC.

V and J are TRBV4-1 and TRBJ2-1; 11 positions agree with TRBD2. The trim removed 2 bases at V and 5 bases at J, leaving 5 bases unmatched. Germline values: CDR1 MGHRA, CDR2 YSYEKL. CDR3 size: 16 residues. CDR3 sequence reads: CASSQFTTSGNNEQFF. CDR3 nucleotide sequence: TGCGCCAGCAGCCAATTTACGACTAGCGGGAACAATGAGCAGTTCTTC.

The chain recombines TRBV3-1 (or the pseudogene TRBV3-2) with TRBJ2-1; D call uncertain. The CDR3 has 15 amino acids. Germline V gene data show CDR1 as LGHDT and CDR2 as YNNKEL (reference sequence). Trimming cost V 1 base and J 0 bases, with 7 bases left between them. The CDR3 sequence is CASSQGTDSYNEQFF. CDR3 bases: TGTGCCAGCAGCCAAGGAACAGACTCCTACAATGAGCAGTTCTTC.

The genes are TRBV7-9 and TRBJ2-3, with 8 bases identical to TRBD1. Losses at the gene ends were 3 bases for V and 6 bases for J; bases not matched to a gene: 8. The germline V gene has CDR1 SEHNR and CDR2 FQNEAQ (reference sequence). The CDR3 contains 15 residues. Written as DNA, the CDR3 is TGTGCCAGCAGCTTGGAGGCAGGGGGCTGGGATACGCAGTATTTT. Its protein is CASSLEAGGWDTQYF.

This chain links TRBV18 with TRBJ1-1; no firm D call. The length of the CDR3 is 11 residues. V was shortened by 6 bases and J by 7 bases, with 9 bases between the two germline ends. Per germline, CDR1 KGHSH and CDR2 LQKENI. Written as DNA, the CDR3 is TGTGCCAGCTCGCCTGGGAGTGAAGCTTTCTTT. Translation gives CASSPGSEAFF.

The V call is TRBV7-2, the J call TRBJ2-1, with 8 positions matching TRBD1. With 5 bases clipped from V and 4 bases from J, the junction kept 10 bases outside the gene matches. In germline, CDR1 is SGHTA, CDR2 FQGNSA. The CDR3 is 16 amino acids. Here the CDR3 reads CASSQSPGGGYNEQFF. DNA of the CDR3: TGTGCCAGCAGCCAGAGCCCAGGGGGCGGGTACAATGAGCAGTTCTTC.

The chain uses TRBV28 and TRBJ2-1; 8 bases line up with TRBD2. Germline-derived CDR1 and CDR2 are MDHEN and SYDVKM. Trimming removed 2 bases from V and 10 bases from J; junction bases left unmatched: 10. The CDR3 totals 15 residues. The CDR3 is CASSLTGGPFREQFF. The CDR3 DNA reads TGTGCCAGCAGTTTAACGGGAGGGCCCTTCCGGGAGCAGTTCTTC.

The chain combines TRBV14 with TRBJ1-3, with D possibly matching TRBD1 (6 bases). Germline values: CDR1 SGHDN, CDR2 FVKESK. With 8 bases removed from V and 3 bases from J, the gap between germline ends came to 17 bases. The length of the CDR3 is 15 residues. The CDR3 DNA reads as TGTGCCAGCGGTATACAGGGAATTCATGGAAACACCATATATTTT. Its protein product is CASGIQGIHGNTIYF.

The sample holds one count of this clone. In nucleotides, the CDR3 is TGTGCCAGCAGTATTTCCCGGGGGACCCAGTACTTC. Its translation is CASSISRGTQYF. The chain is built from TRBV12-3 or TRBV12-4 and TRBJ2-5, with D maybe TRBD2 (5 bases). V was shortened by 5 bases and J by 7 bases, with 11 bases between the two germline ends. The CDR3 is 12 amino acids.

To note about this clone: This sample includes further DNA sequences coding for the same CDR3. The rearrangement uses TRBV5-1 and TRBJ1-2; D is perhaps TRBD1 (5 bases). The V end lost 0 bases, the J end lost 3 bases, and 6 bases lay between the germline ends. Germline V gene sequence: CDR1 SGHRS, CDR2 YFSETQ. CDR3 length: 13 amino acids. The CDR3 sequence is CASSLGGDYGYTF. The CDR3 nucleotides are TGCGCCAGCAGCTTGGGGGGCGACTATGGCTACACCTTC.

The chain links TRBV9 to TRBJ1-2; possibly TRBD1 for D (5 bases). V was shortened by 6 bases and J by 2 bases, with 14 bases between the two germline ends. Germline-derived CDR1 and CDR2 are SGDLS and YYNGEE. This CDR3 contains 14 residues. The CDR3 coding sequence is TGTGCCAGCACCCCTGGGCAGGGCAACTATGGCTACACCTTC. As protein: CASTPGQGNYGYTF.

This clone turned up a few times. V is TRBV3-1 (or the pseudogene TRBV3-2) and J is TRBJ1-1, with 9 bases aligning to TRBD1. Germline V gene sequence: CDR1 LGHDT, CDR2 YNNKEL (reference sequence). The CDR3 is made up of 15 amino acids. Trimming took 2 bases from V and 4 from J; bases not matched to a gene: 5. For the CDR3, the DNA is TGTGCCAGCAGCCAAAACAGGGGGCGCGGCACTGAAGCTTTCTTT. Encoded protein: CASSQNRGRGTEAFF.

In its sample, this clone was seen once. The rearrangement joins TRBV19 to TRBJ1-2; 8 bases agree with TRBD1. The germline V gene encodes CDR1 LNHDA and CDR2 SQIVND (reference sequence). The CDR3 contains 16 residues. J lost 0 bases, V lost 9 bases, and 12 bases had no gene match. This CDR3 reads CASTIGTGGSNYGYTF. Written as DNA, the CDR3 is TGTGCCAGCACTATCGGGACAGGAGGATCTAACTATGGCTACACCTTC.

The rearrangement uses TRBV7-3 and TRBJ1-6; D is unclear. Germline lookup yields CDR1 SGHTA and CDR2 FQGTGA. The CDR3 runs 15 residues. Deletions cut 10 bases from V and 7 bases from J, with 20 bases between. In DNA, the CDR3 is TGTGCCACCCACGGCTGGGCGAAAGCCAATTCACCCCTCCACTTT. Translating gives CATHGWAKANSPLHF.

The chain uses TRBV19 and TRBJ2-1; the D is unclear. The germline V and J ends were trimmed by 6 bases and 9 bases, with 9 bases remaining between them. Looked up from germline, CDR1 is LNHDA and CDR2 is SQIVND (reference sequence). The length of the CDR3 is 11 residues. The DNA for the CDR3 is TGTGCCAGTAGCAATCCAGGTGAGCAGTTCTTC. Protein sequence: CASSNPGEQFF. The full variable domain, in which reference TRBV19 and TRBJ2-1 provide the parts outside the CDR3, is DGGITQSPKYLFRKEGQNVTLSCEQNLNHDAMYWYRQDPGQGLRLIYYSQIVNDFQKGDIAEGYSVSREKKESFPLTVTSAQKNPTAFYLCASSNPGEQFFGPGTRLTVL.

The V gene is TRBV7-2, the J gene TRBJ2-3; a possible D gene is TRBD2 (5 bases). CDR3 length: 13 amino acids. V gave up 1 base and J gave up 6 bases, with 8 bases separating them. The germline V gene has CDR1 SGHTA and CDR2 FQGNSA. Written as DNA, the CDR3 is TGTGCCAGCAGCTTAGTGCGGGTGGATACGCAGTATTTT. Encoded protein: CASSLVRVDTQYF.

The J gene is TRBJ2-3, the V gene TRBV30; TRBD2 agrees at 8 bases. The germline V gene encodes CDR1 GTSNPN and CDR2 SVGIG (reference sequence). The V segment lost 2 bases and the J segment 4 bases; nucleotides outside the gene matches: 8. This CDR3 has 15 amino acids. For the CDR3, the DNA is TGTGCCTGGAGTTTGGCGGGAGGACGAGCAGATACGCAGTATTTT. This encodes CAWSLAGGRADTQYF.

The rearrangement joins TRBV19 to TRBJ1-5; D ambiguous. The CDR3 extends over 15 amino acids. Germline V lookup: CDR1 LNHDA, CDR2 SQIVND (reference sequence). The V and J ends lost 6 bases and 0 bases respectively, with 12 bases between them. This CDR3 is CASRWVENSNQPQHF. The CDR3, as DNA: TGTGCCAGTAGGTGGGTGGAGAATAGCAATCAGCCCCAGCATTTT.

The CDR3 bases are TGTGCCAGCGGAACGGGATTCTCTGGAAACACCATATATTTT. Translating gives CASGTGFSGNTIYF. The chain links TRBV25-1 to TRBJ1-3; no clear D. This CDR3 is 14 amino acids long. V lost 8 bases and J 0 bases, leaving 11 bases between the germline ends. Germline V gene data show CDR1 as MGHDK and CDR2 as SYGVNS.